The present TCR beta chain was sequenced within a study of blood T cells in healthy people across ages (dated by TCRdb to 2013 to 2016). Regarding the complete study: In model experiments, template switching captured roughly one uniquely barcoded TCR beta cDNA molecule for every two T cells. The study measured age-related changes in TCR beta repertoire diversity using deep sequencing normalized with unique cDNA molecular identifiers. Four age groups were formed from the donors: young (average approximately 17 years), middle-aged (around 41), aged (under 70) and long-lived (approximately 80). To avoid experimental bias, donors of different ages were distributed randomly across sequencing lanes. Using the same blood draw, the study looked at two additional independent replicas of 1 million unique cDNA reads for two donors, one aged 18 to 30 and the other aged 80 or older. On the study overall, not on this receptor specifically: Observed TCR beta diversity correlated strongly with the percentage of naive T cells measured by flow cytometry. Estimates of total diversity from one million sequenced T cells were regarded as lower bounds and underestimates. Because the CMV infection status of the donors was unknown, age-related changes in expanded clonotypes may potentially have been confounded. Bulk unsorted PBMC profiling prevented conclusive comparison of naive and antigen-experienced compartments. Observed TCR beta diversity per million T cells fell roughly linearly with age, and a significant reduction was already apparent by age roughly 40. Compared with the aged group, the long-lived group had more naive CD4+ T cells, fewer expanded clones and increased TCR diversity, suggesting age selection.

The CDR3, cysteine through phenylalanine, is 15 amino acids long. Only the CDR3 portion is preserved as DNA: 45 bases, with reading frame beginning at the first base. Cut back by 5 bases and 0 bases, the V and J ends lie 11 bases apart. Taken from the germline V gene (reference sequence), the CDR1 and CDR2 loops are GTSNPN and SVGIG. The library was prepared using 5' RACE. The sequencing machine was an Illumina HiSeq 2500. A second PCR of roughly 7 to 12 cycles was run with a J-beta primer mix and a sample-barcoded 5' primer. A unique molecular identifier was introduced onto each TCR beta cDNA molecule by a template-switch 5' adaptor carrying 12 random nucleotides. Each sample yielded at least 2.5 million CDR3-containing paired-end reads. First-strand cDNA was synthesized from all RNA with the Mint cDNA synthesis kit, primed by a TRBC-specific oligonucleotide. Following uracil-DNA glycosylase treatment, all cDNA underwent a first 18-cycle PCR with the universal primers M1SS and BC2_uni_R. For the original study's pipeline: For normalization, 1 million high-quality reads, each with a distinct molecular identifier, were randomly selected from each sample. Reads with shared molecular identifiers were discarded instead of being binned into consensus sequences. CDR3 identification, clonotype clustering and error correction used MiTCR with a Q25 quality threshold and the strictest error-elimination algorithm. A nonparametric unseen species model with Euler transformation was used to estimate a lower bound on total TCR beta diversity. TCRdb cleaned the public reads at Q25 with fastp, built clones with MiXCR and kept in-frame beta chains. Entries that share a CDR3 protein sequence are merged under the most common genes and DNA. The V and J calls here are based on TCRdb, not the publication. The sample profile shows 1.5 million to 2 million distinct CDR3 sequences; 28% of them were found once. The biggest ten clones account for roughly 8% of the sample.

With regard to this clonotype: No cognate antigen has been identified for it. No per-base quality is available; no much larger clone lies one base away.

The 35 to 40 donors, aged about 6 to 100 years, were systemically healthy Caucasian individuals from Russia. Each donor gave approximately 10 milliliters of peripheral blood, collected into EDTA-treated Vacutainer tubes. PBMCs were isolated by Ficoll-Paque density-gradient centrifugation, with at least 6 million obtained per sample. Total RNA, at least 5.5 micrograms per sample, was extracted from PBMCs with Trizol reagent. For every donor, an aliquot of PBMCs went through flow cytometry to measure the percentages of naive CD45RAhigh/CD27high T cells. The clonotype was recovered from a woman under 40 in good health. The rearranged chain carries TRBV30 and TRBJ1-6; a weak D assignment points to TRBD1 (5 bases agree). The material sequenced was blood. The CDR3 corresponds to CAWRKGSSYNSPLHF. The nucleotide sequence reads as follows: TGTGCCTGGCGCAAGGGGAGCTCCTATAATTCACCCCTCCACTTT.